Below are 11 T cell receptor beta chains sequenced from a single sample in a study of T-cell reconstitution after alpha-beta-depleted transplantation in children. Unique molecular identifiers were used to barcode this TCRbeta library. TCRdb re-analysed the PCR reads in MiXCR, keeping a single row per CDR3 protein. The sample shows over 550,000 distinct CDR3 sequences, roughly a tenth of them seen only once. This material consisted of PBMCs from the stem cell graft donor, taken from the stem cell graft. These receptors originate from a human donor who donated a stem cell graft to a child with acute myeloid leukemia.

The table lists this clonotype with many counts. This chain uses TRBV29-1 with TRBJ2-5; 7 bases fit TRBD1. Germline V gives CDR1 SQVTM, CDR2 ANQGSEA. The trim removed 4 bases at V and 5 bases at J, leaving 7 bases unmatched. The CDR3 runs 13 residues. CDR3 bases: TGCAGCGTTGGTTTAGGGGGCGGCGAGACCCAGTACTTC. Its protein product is CSVGLGGGETQYF.

The chain has TRBV29-1 and TRBJ2-1, with 7 bases matching TRBD2. Germline V gene data show CDR1 as SQVTM and CDR2 as ANQGSEA. The trim removed 3 bases at V and 7 bases at J, leaving 3 bases unmatched. This CDR3 is built from 12 residues. CDR3 DNA: TGCAGCGTTGAGTCGGGGGGAAATGAGCAGTTCTTC. Translated, it gives CSVESGGNEQFF.

The chain uses TRBV2 and TRBJ2-5, with D maybe TRBD2 (6 bases). Trimming left V 3 bases short and J 6 bases short, with 17 bases between. The CDR3 has 15 amino acids. Looked up from germline, CDR1 is SNHLY and CDR2 is FYNNEI. The DNA for the CDR3 is TGTGCCAGCAGTGAGCCCCAAGGAGGGCGCAAGACCCAGTACTTC. This gives the protein CASSEPQGGRKTQYF.

This clonotype has a handful of counts. The rearrangement uses TRBV7-9 and TRBJ2-1; D is uncertain. Trimming stripped 5 bases from V and 1 base from J, with 15 bases between. CDR1 and CDR2 (germline): SEHNR, FQNEAQ (reference sequence). The CDR3 has 16 residues. For the CDR3, the DNA is TGTGCCAGCAGCCGGCGTGGCGGTGGTTCCTACAATGAGCAGTTCTTC. Its protein is CASSRRGGGSYNEQFF.

V gene TRBV7-3 combines with J gene TRBJ2-7; D gene ambiguous. Germline values: CDR1 SGHTA, CDR2 FQGTGA. V was cut by 8 bases and J by 3 bases, with 11 bases left in between. The CDR3 length is 12 residues. In DNA, the CDR3 is TGTGCCAGCGAAACGTACCGCTACGAGCAGTACTTC. It specifies CASETYRYEQYF. Based on the CDR3 plus reference TRBV7-3 and TRBJ2-7, the full variable domain is GAGVSQTPSNKVTEKGKYVELRCDPISGHTALYWYRQSLGQGPEFLIYFQGTGAADDSGLPNDRFFAVRPEGSVSTLKIQRTERGDSAVYLCASETYRYEQYFGPGTRLTVT.

The J gene is TRBJ2-5, the V gene TRBV7-6; tentatively, D is TRBD1 (5 bases). The germline CDR1 and CDR2 sequences are SGHVS and FNYEAQ. The CDR3 has 15 amino acids. V lost 1 base and J 4 bases, leaving 13 bases between the germline ends. The CDR3 DNA reads TGTGCCAGCAGCTTAGAGGGCAGGGAAGCAGAGACCCAGTACTTC. This gives the protein CASSLEGREAETQYF.

This chain connects TRBV7-8 to TRBJ2-2, with 10 positions matching TRBD2. There are 18 residues in the CDR3. V lost 5 bases to trimming and J lost 7 bases; unmatched junction nucleotides: 16. CDR1 is SGHVS and CDR2 is FQNEAQ in the germline V gene. Here the CDR3 reads CASSPTYQREGPSGELFF. The CDR3, as DNA: TGTGCCAGCAGCCCCACTTATCAGCGGGAGGGCCCGAGCGGGGAGCTGTTTTTT.

This clonotype was observed a few times. This sequence joins TRBV15 and TRBJ2-5; D tentatively reads TRBD1 or TRBD2 (5 bases each). Trimming took 1 base from V and 2 from J, leaving 11 bases between them. The germline CDR1 and CDR2 sequences are LNHNV and YYDKDF (reference sequence). This CDR3 spans 15 amino acids. The CDR3 nucleotides read TGTGCCACCAGCAGAGGGGGGACGACGCAAGAGACCCAGTACTTC. It is translated as CATSRGGTTQETQYF.

This clonotype was recorded a few times. CDR3 nucleotides: TGCGCCAGCAGCTTCTCCGGGGTGAGAACCGGGGAGCTGTTTTTT. Translation gives CASSFSGVRTGELFF. This sequence joins TRBV5-1 and TRBJ2-2, with D perhaps matching TRBD2 (5 bases). The CDR3 is made up of 15 amino acids. Germline-derived CDR1 and CDR2 are SGHRS and YFSETQ. Trimming left V 2 bases short and J 5 bases short, with 13 bases between.

This clonotype came up a few times. This rearrangement joins TRBV29-1 to TRBJ1-1; D is uncertain. Germline CDR1 and CDR2: SQVTM and ANQGSEA. CDR3 length: 12 residues. The V gene lost 6 bases and the J gene lost 2 bases, with 10 bases spanning the gap. This chain's CDR3 is CSVAVLNTEAFF. CDR3 coding DNA: TGCAGCGTCGCCGTTCTTAACACTGAAGCTTTCTTT.

This clonotype was counted many times. This rearrangement joins TRBV10-3 to TRBJ2-7; 11 positions agree with TRBD2. The CDR3 covers 17 residues. Looked up from germline, CDR1 is ENHRY and CDR2 is SYGVKD. Unmatched junction bases numbered 5, after V lost 0 bases and J lost 1 base. The CDR3 here is CAISESAGTSGSYEQYF. DNA of the CDR3: TGTGCCATCAGTGAGTCAGCCGGGACTAGCGGTTCCTACGAGCAGTACTTC.